A single sample gave rise to the 10 T cell receptor beta chains below, sequenced in a study of blood T cell repertoires in COVID-19. The protocol was immunoSEQ multiplex PCR, while the TCRdb copy is restricted to in-frame clones and leaves out a portion. Found here are 100,000 to 130,000 clones, approximately 90% of them singletons; the top ten hold 6.5% to 7%. The sample comprised peripheral blood. The receptors stem from a man aged 50 to 60 with active or convalescent COVID-19.

The chain recombines TRBV24-1 with TRBJ1-2, with 11 positions matching TRBD1. From germline, CDR1 is KGHDR and CDR2 SFDVKD. The CDR3 runs 17 residues. Losses at the gene ends were 1 base for V and 1 base for J; bases not matched to a gene: 4. This CDR3 is CATSDFRGQGVNYGYTF. The CDR3 coding sequence is TGTGCCACCAGTGATTTTAGGGGACAGGGGGTTAACTATGGCTACACCTTC.

V usage is TRBV28 and J usage is TRBJ1-3; 7 bases map to TRBD1. The CDR3 totals 14 residues. With V trimmed by 3 bases and J by 5 bases, 4 bases remained unmatched. From germline, CDR1 is MDHEN and CDR2 SYDVKM. The CDR3 sequence: CASSLTGNRNTIYF. CDR3 DNA sequence: TGTGCCAGCAGTTTGACAGGGAACAGAAACACCATATATTTT.

The rearrangement joins TRBV30 to TRBJ2-5; TRBD1 might be the D (5 bases). Germline lookup yields CDR1 GTSNPN and CDR2 SVGIG (reference sequence). The CDR3 contains 13 residues. V was trimmed by 2 bases and J by 5 bases, leaving 12 bases between them. The CDR3 DNA follows: TGTGCCTGGAGTTCTTCAGGGTGGGAGACCCAGTACTTC. As protein: CAWSSSGWETQYF.

The CDR3 sequence is CASSLDRGRSPLHF. In nucleotides, the CDR3 is TGTGCCAGCAGCTTGGACAGGGGACGATCACCCCTCCACTTT. This chain connects TRBV2 to TRBJ1-6; 9 bases align to TRBD1. The germline CDR1 and CDR2 sequences are SNHLY and FYNNEI. CDR3 length equals 14 residues. Trimming took 6 bases from V and 10 from J; bases not matched to a gene: 7.

This clone has a single count. This rearrangement joins TRBV3-1 (or the pseudogene TRBV3-2) to TRBJ1-1; the D gene is possibly TRBD1 (5 bases). The CDR3 loop spans 15 amino acids. V was trimmed by 2 bases and J by 2 bases, leaving 12 bases between them. Germline-derived CDR1 and CDR2 are LGHDT and YNNKEL (reference sequence). CDR3 DNA sequence: TGTGCCAGCAGCCAACCTCCCGGACATAACACTGAAGCTTTCTTT. It is translated as CASSQPPGHNTEAFF.

This chain connects TRBV5-1 to TRBJ1-4; TRBD1 matches 7 bases. Germline loops: CDR1 SGHRS, CDR2 YFSETQ. J lost 0 bases, V lost 4 bases, and 3 bases had no gene match. CDR3 size: 15 residues. This CDR3 reads CASSVGQSTNEKLFF. CDR3 DNA: TGCGCCAGCAGCGTGGGACAGTCAACTAATGAAAAACTGTTTTTT.

The chain carries TRBV28 and TRBJ1-5; D may be TRBD1 (5 bases). Trimming stripped 3 bases from V and 1 base from J, with 10 bases between. Germline CDR1 reads MDHEN; CDR2 reads SYDVKM. The CDR3 length is 15 residues. The CDR3: CASSLGGRSNQPQHF. CDR3 in DNA: TGTGCCAGCAGTTTGGGGGGAAGGAGCAATCAGCCCCAGCATTTT. The complete variable domain, with remaining parts taken from reference TRBV28 and TRBJ1-5, reads DVKVTQSSRYLVKRTGEKVFLECVQDMDHENMFWYRQDPGLGLRLIYFSYDVKMKEKGDIPEGYSVSREKKERFSLILESASTNQTSMYLCASSLGGRSNQPQHFGDGTRLSIL.

The chain links TRBV7-8 to TRBJ2-1; 7 positions agree with TRBD2. The CDR3 is 17 amino acids. In germline, CDR1 is SGHVS, CDR2 FQNEAQ. The junction had 12 bases not matched to a gene; V was cut back by 1 base and J by 6 bases. DNA of the CDR3: TGTGCCAGCAGCTTAGAGGCGCCTGCGGGAGAAGGCAATGAGCAGTTCTTC. Translated, it gives CASSLEAPAGEGNEQFF.

This sequence joins TRBV3-1 (or the pseudogene TRBV3-2) and TRBJ2-1; 7 bases match TRBD1. The germline CDR1 and CDR2 sequences are LGHDT and YNNKEL (reference sequence). The length of the CDR3 is 16 residues. Losses at the gene ends were 0 bases for V and 7 bases for J; bases not matched to a gene: 9. CDR3 protein: CASSQDLGQPENEQFF. CDR3 coding DNA: TGTGCCAGCAGCCAAGATCTGGGACAGCCGGAGAATGAGCAGTTCTTC.

The gene calls are TRBV28 and TRBJ1-5, with D uncertain. Trimming removed 3 bases at V and 3 bases at J, with 12 bases between. The germline V gene encodes CDR1 MDHEN and CDR2 SYDVKM. This CDR3 region has 15 residues. CDR3 nucleotide sequence: TGTGCCAGCAGTTTGGAGTTGAGGTTCAATCAGCCCCAGCATTTT. Translated: CASSLELRFNQPQHF.